The present T cell receptor beta chain was sequenced within a study of HIV-infected patients and healthy controls. All unsorted peripheral T cells were captured because whole blood was used without fractionation. This CDR3 comprises 17 residues. Deletions cut 0 bases from V and 7 bases from J, with 19 bases between. The germline gives CDR1 MNHNS, CDR2 SASEGT. This clonotype showed up many times. Its target is unknown. Regarding the study as a whole: With just sixteen HIV-infected individuals processed, the findings' generality was considered strongly limited.

cDNA was made from 500 ng RNA using alpha and beta constant primers. Alpha and beta chain libraries were made separately by chain-specific third strand synthesis with multiplexing indices. A short first PCR added P5 and P7 adapter elements and a second index. In TCRdb, the 5' RACE reads were re-called with MiXCR into one record per CDR3 protein. Among 7,500 to 10,000 distinct CDR3 sequences listed, approximately 7.6% were seen once. V is TRBV6-1 and J is TRBJ1-5; weak D call: TRBD1 (6 bases). This clonotype was obtained from an adult with HIV infection. The donor label of this sample is uncertain. Source: blood, taken before antiretroviral therapy. The CDR3 region is CASSEAVLGGGWQPQHF. The CDR3 DNA reads as TGTGCCAGCAGTGAAGCGGTATTGGGAGGGGGTTGGCAGCCCCAGCATTTT.